This TCR beta chain was documented in a study of T cells after yellow fever vaccination. Study at large: Any fraction with a low cell number was prepared using SMART-Seq v4 Ultra Low Input.

V lost 3 bases, J lost 10 bases, and 16 bases lay in between. This CDR3 spans 14 amino acids. The germline V gene encodes CDR1 KGHSH and CDR2 LQKENI. Remarks on this clonotype: What it recognizes is unknown.

Template-switching 5'RACE yielded the TCR cDNA; a universal primer site and UMIs were added in the process. TCRdb fed the 5' RACE reads into MiXCR, producing one record per CDR3 protein. The sample includes some 260,000 distinct CDR3 sequences, roughly 5% of them seen just once. Overall study results and limits: Clones from primary vaccination mostly reappeared after the booster (about 97% CD4, over 85% CD8).

The source of this sequence is a man aged 18-30 years who received the YFV17D yellow fever vaccine. This sample comprised CD4+ T cells sorted from PBMCs, obtained on the day of the yellow fever booster vaccination. This sequence joins TRBV18 and TRBJ2-4; D call uncertain. CDR3 nucleotide sequence: TGTGCCAGCTCACCCGGATTTAGCCGGCAAATTCAGTACTTC. This gives the protein CASSPGFSRQIQYF. Using reference TRBV18 and TRBJ2-4 for the parts outside the CDR3, the full variable domain is NAGVMQNPRHLVRRRGQEARLRCSPMKGHSHVYWYRQLPEEGLKFMVYLQKENIIDESGMPKERFSAEFPKEGPSILRIQQVVRGDSAAYFCASSPGFSRQIQYFGAGTRLSVL.